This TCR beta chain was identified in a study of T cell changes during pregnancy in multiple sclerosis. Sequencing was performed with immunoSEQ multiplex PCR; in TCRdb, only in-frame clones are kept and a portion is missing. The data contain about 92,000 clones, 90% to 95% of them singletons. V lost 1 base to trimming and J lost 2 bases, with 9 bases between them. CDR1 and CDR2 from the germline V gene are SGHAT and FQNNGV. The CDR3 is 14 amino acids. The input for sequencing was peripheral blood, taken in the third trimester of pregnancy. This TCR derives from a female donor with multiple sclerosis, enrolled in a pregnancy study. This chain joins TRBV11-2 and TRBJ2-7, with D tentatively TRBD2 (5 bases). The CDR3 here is CASSLVPGTYEQYF. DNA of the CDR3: TGTGCCAGCAGCTTAGTCCCGGGAACCTACGAGCAGTACTTC.